This T cell receptor beta chain was observed in a study of neurological immune-mediated disorders. This CDR3 has 21 residues. V lost 0 bases to trimming and J lost 8 bases; unmatched junction nucleotides: 23. Germline-derived CDR1 and CDR2 are MGHDK and SYGVNS. Unsorted libraries used 2 million PBMCs kept at -80 degrees C. The study's findings and limits: HTLV-1-associated myelopathy showed the most TCR clonal expansion; multiple sclerosis the least, below healthy controls. One related-CDR3 cluster, which may be a signature, held the repertoires of 18 of 34 multiple sclerosis patients after phylogenetic grouping.

MiXCR was run by TCRdb on the 5' RACE reads, yielding one entry per CDR3 protein. The table shows approximately 86,000 distinct CDR3 sequences, with approximately 2.4% occurring only once. This clonotype occurred many times. What it recognizes is unknown. The receptor's source is a woman aged 25 to 39 with multiple sclerosis. Sequencing was carried out using PBMCs. This chain joins TRBV25-1 and TRBJ2-1; the match to TRBD1 covers 9 bases. The CDR3 reads CASSEYNNRGLSREWIYEQFF. The CDR3 DNA follows: TGTGCCAGCAGTGAATATAATAACAGGGGGCTCTCCCGGGAGTGGATCTATGAGCAGTTCTTC. Looking up the rest from reference TRBV25-1 and TRBJ2-1 gives the full variable domain: EADIYQTPRYLVIGTGKKITLECSQTMGHDKMYWYQQDPGMELHLIHYSYGVNSTEKGDLSSESTVSRIRTEHFPLTLESARPSHTSQYLCASSEYNNRGLSREWIYEQFFGPGTRLTVL.